Following are 23 T cell receptor beta chains from one sample sequenced in a study of tumor and adjacent non-tumor tissue in lung cancer (dated by TCRdb to between 2018 and 2020). The library was made by multiplex PCR. TCRdb lists the instrument as Illumina HiSeq 2500. Following protocols modified from ARM-PCR, the researchers constructed TCRbeta libraries through three rounds of nested PCR with primers (Table S4). TCRdb reworked the public reads: Q25 trimming with fastp, MiXCR clone assembly, productive beta chains retained. A single entry per CDR3 protein holds the most common genes and DNA from its merged rows. In all, the sample holds approximately 150,000 distinct CDR3 sequences, and approximately 64% of those were seen once. The ten largest clones represent 15% to 20% of the sample. RNA was isolated from bulk, unsorted tissue, and RNA quality was assessed with a NanoDrop ND-1000 and an Agilent 2100.

Source material: lung tumor tissue. The receptors derive from a man in his 60s with small cell lung cancer.

The chain joins TRBV4-1 to TRBJ1-5; TRBD1 is a possible D gene (6 bases). CDR1 is MGHRA, CDR2 YSYEKL, per germline. The V end lost 1 base, the J end lost 3 bases, and 13 bases lay between the germline ends. This CDR3 is built from 16 residues. This CDR3 is CASSQGGHGNNQPQHF. DNA of the CDR3: TGCGCCAGCAGCCAAGGGGGACACGGGAACAATCAGCCCCAGCATTTT.

On this clonotype: Since a much larger clone is just one base distant, this may be a read error. The gene calls are TRBV6-1 and TRBJ1-1, with TRBD1 identical over 7 bases. This CDR3 is built from 12 residues. Germline CDR1 is MNHNS and CDR2 is SASEGT. Here the CDR3 reads CASCETGRWSFF. DNA for the CDR3: TGTGCCAGCTGTGAGACAGGGAGGTGGTCTTTCTTT.

As regards this clonotype: The junction differs from germline at one of its ends, possibly a read error. The chain employs TRBV7-8 and TRBJ2-1; D remains ambiguous. Germline CDR1 SGHVS, CDR2 FQNEAQ. The CDR3 loop spans 15 amino acids. CDR3: CASSLVSTSYNEQFF. CDR3 DNA: TGTGCAAGCAGCTTAGTTAGTACCTCCTACAATGAGCAGTTCTTC. Looking up the rest from reference TRBV7-8 and TRBJ2-1 gives the full variable domain: GAGVSQSPRYKVAKRGQDVALRCDPISGHVSLFWYQQALGQGPEFLTYFQNEAQLDKSGLPSDRFFAERPEGSVSTLKIQRTQQEDSAVYLCASSLVSTSYNEQFFGPGTRLTVL.

The CDR3 DNA follows: TGTGCCAGCAGTTACCAAGACAAGGGGCCCCAGCATTTT. Protein sequence: CASSYQDKGPQHF. J is TRBJ1-5 and V is TRBV6-6; D remains unclear. The CDR3 spans 13 residues. V lost 2 bases, J lost 9 bases, and 11 bases lay in between. CDR1 MNHNY and CDR2 SVGAGI come from the germline V gene (reference sequence).

This clonotype was recorded at least ten times. V gene TRBV6-2 or TRBV6-3 combines with J gene TRBJ2-3, with D unclear. V was shortened by 2 bases and J by 6 bases, with 6 bases between the two germline ends. The CDR3 length is 12 residues. Germline CDR1 MNHEY, CDR2 SVGEGT. CDR3 protein: CASSYNGDTQYF. The CDR3, as DNA: TGTGCCAGCAGTTACAATGGCGATACGCAGTATTTT.

The chain combines TRBV10-1 with TRBJ2-1; D is possibly TRBD1 or TRBD2 (5 bases each). This CDR3 is built from 17 residues. The V end was cut by 7 bases, the J end by 5 bases, with 24 bases between. Per the germline V gene, CDR1 is WNHNN and CDR2 is SYGVQD (reference sequence). The CDR3 nucleotides read TGCGCCAGCATGGGAACCTCCTCCGGGGCTAGAGACAATGAGCAGTTCTTC. The encoded protein is CASMGTSSGARDNEQFF.

This clonotype was seen only once. Its ends do not fully match the called genes, so a read error is possible. The gene calls are TRBV11-2 and TRBJ2-6; TRBD1 is a possible D gene (5 bases). The CDR3 is 19 amino acids. The germline V gene has CDR1 SGHAT and CDR2 FQNNGV. CDR3 bases: TGTGCCAGCAGCCCCCAGGTGGGGTTCCTCAACTCTGGGGCCAACGTTCTGACTTTC. This translates into CASSPQVGFLNSGANVLTF.

As regards this clonotype: This sequence may be a read error, since a much larger clone differs from it by one base. The V gene is TRBV6-1, the J gene TRBJ2-3; D not resolved. The CDR3 totals 13 residues. Germline V CDR1 and CDR2: MNHNS, SASEGT. CDR3 in amino acids: CTSSVGFTDTQYF. For the CDR3, the DNA is TGTACCAGCAGTGTGGGGTTCACAGATACGCAGTATTTT.

The chain employs TRBV6-1 and TRBJ1-2; D is unclear. The germline gives CDR1 MNHNS, CDR2 SASEGT. This CDR3 contains 12 residues. Trimming left V 5 bases short and J 7 bases short, with 11 bases between. The chain's CDR3 is CASSTEGFGYTF. The CDR3 region has the DNA TGTGCCAGCAGTACGGAGGGTTTTGGCTACACCTTC.

About this clonotype: This may stem from a read error, because a much larger clone lies one nucleotide away. This chain links TRBV20-1 with TRBJ2-3; weak D call: TRBD1 (5 bases). This CDR3 has 13 residues. Germline loops: CDR1 DFQATT, CDR2 SNEGSKA (reference sequence). Trimming removed 0 bases at V and 7 bases at J, with 11 bases between. The CDR3 region is CSARESGLHTQYF. CDR3 DNA sequence: TGCAGTGCTAGAGAATCAGGGCTCCATACGCAGTATTTT.

This sequence joins TRBV20-1 and TRBJ2-1; D gene unclear. This CDR3 is 17 amino acids long. Germline CDR1 reads DFQATT; CDR2 reads SNEGSKA (reference sequence). V lost 6 bases and J lost 1, with 22 bases in between. This CDR3 reads CSAETTGETVSYNEQFF. The CDR3 bases are TGCAGTGCCGAAACGACTGGCGAGACTGTTTCCTACAATGAGCAGTTCTTC.

Note on this clonotype: A single base separates this from a much larger clone, so it may be a read error. The V and J genes are TRBV12-3 or TRBV12-4 and TRBJ2-1; 7 bases are shared with TRBD1. This CDR3 comprises 15 residues. The CDR3 region is CAGSLGTAKQNEQFF. The CDR3 region has the DNA TGTGCCGGCAGCCTCGGGACAGCCAAACAAAATGAGCAGTTCTTC.

The chain recombines TRBV6-1 with TRBJ1-2; 10 nucleotides agree with TRBD1. CDR3 length equals 14 residues. Germline V gene lookup returns CDR1 MNHNS and CDR2 SASEGT. V gave up 5 bases and J gave up 10 bases; unmatched junction bases: 10. The CDR3 loop reads CASSISGQGSDYTF. As DNA, the CDR3 is TGTGCCAGCAGTATTTCGGGACAGGGGAGCGACTACACCTTC.

The rearrangement joins TRBV7-9 to TRBJ2-2; 9 positions agree with TRBD1. Germline CDR1 is SEHNR and CDR2 is FQNEAQ (reference sequence). The CDR3 spans 15 residues. CDR3 in amino acids: CVNSSTGGSTGELFF. CDR3 in DNA: TGTGTCAACAGCTCGACAGGGGGATCTACCGGGGAGCTGTTTTTT.

As concerns this clonotype: This may come from a read error, since a much larger clone is one base off. Because the CDR3 is missing its conserved closing phenylalanine or tryptophan, this is likely a read error. The chain joins TRBV13 to TRBJ2-1; the D gene is possibly TRBD2 (6 bases). CDR1 and CDR2 (germline): PRHDT, FYEKMQ (reference sequence). CDR3 length: 15 residues. The CDR3 coding sequence is TGTGCCAGCAGCTTGGGAGGTAACTCCGACAATGAGCAGTTCTTA. Translated, it gives CASSLGGNSDNEQFL.

The genes are TRBV5-6 and TRBJ2-4; 14 bases fit TRBD2. Trimming cost V 4 bases and J 8 bases; bases outside gene matches: 5. The CDR3 contains 15 residues. CDR1 is SGHDT, CDR2 YYEEEE, per germline. CDR3 sequence (DNA): TGTGCCAGCAGCATGGGACTAGCGGGAGTTCACATTCAGTACTTC. This encodes CASSMGLAGVHIQYF.

The CDR3 loop is CASSSSRASGPYNEQFF. The CDR3 bases are TGCGCCAGCAGCTCCTCACGGGCCTCGGGTCCCTACAATGAGCAGTTCTTC. This chain links TRBV10-1 with TRBJ2-1; D remains unclear. V lost 6 bases and J 2 bases, leaving 20 bases between the germline ends. This CDR3 is 17 amino acids long. Looked up from germline, CDR1 is WNHNN and CDR2 is SYGVQD (reference sequence).

This chain joins TRBV20-1 and TRBJ2-1; 7 bases match TRBD1. V was clipped by 2 bases and J by 3 bases; unmatched bases: 10. This CDR3 comprises 16 residues. Germline CDR1 is DFQATT and CDR2 is SNEGSKA (reference sequence). CDR3: CSARPPGTACYNEQFF. The CDR3 region has the DNA TGCAGTGCTAGACCCCCAGGGACAGCCTGCTACAATGAGCAGTTCTTC.

Worth noting for this clonotype: A read error may be the cause here, since a much bigger clone is one base away. The conserved closing phenylalanine or tryptophan is absent in this CDR3, likely reflecting a read error. The chain combines TRBV29-1 with TRBJ1-1; D is uncertain. Trimming removed 1 base from V and 1 base from J, with 22 bases in between. This CDR3 is built from 18 residues. Per germline, CDR1 SQVTM and CDR2 ANQGSEA. This CDR3 is CSVEVGRNPLLGNTEAFS. CDR3 sequence (DNA): TGCAGCGTTGAAGTAGGCCGGAATCCGTTACTGGGGAACACTGAAGCTTTCTCT.

The chain employs TRBV20-1 and TRBJ2-7; TRBD1 or TRBD2 may be the D gene (5 bases each). Germline V gene data show CDR1 as DFQATT and CDR2 as SNEGSKA (reference sequence). Trimming pared 0 bases from V and 9 bases from J, leaving 12 bases between. The CDR3 covers 12 residues. CDR3 sequence (DNA): TGCAGTGCTAGAGAGTGGGACCCTGTGCAGTACTTC. Translated, it gives CSAREWDPVQYF.

Of note for this clonotype: This clone may be a read error of a much larger clone one base away. The V gene is TRBV6-6, the J gene TRBJ1-2; D is ambiguous. V was trimmed by 1 base and J by 3 bases, leaving 9 bases between them. The length of the CDR3 is 14 residues. From germline, CDR1 is MNHNY and CDR2 SVGAGI (reference sequence). The CDR3 DNA follows: TGTGCCAGCAGTTACTGGGCGGAATACTATGGCTACACCTTC. This translates into CASSYWAEYYGYTF.

This clonotype has at least ten counts. The chain carries TRBV6-5 and TRBJ2-7; D might be TRBD2 (5 bases). There are 14 residues in the CDR3. The germline V and J ends were trimmed by 0 bases and 3 bases, with 9 bases remaining between them. Germline CDR1 and CDR2: MNHEY and SVGAGI. The CDR3 loop is CASSYSGLHYEQYF. The CDR3 DNA is TGTGCCAGCAGTTACTCAGGACTGCACTACGAGCAGTACTTC.

Ten or more counts support this clonotype. This sequence joins TRBV20-1 and TRBJ2-7; D perhaps matches TRBD2 (5 bases). Germline CDR1 reads DFQATT; CDR2 reads SNEGSKA (reference sequence). This CDR3 spans 13 amino acids. The germline V and J ends were trimmed by 2 bases and 5 bases, with 13 bases remaining between them. CDR3 coding DNA: TGCAGTGCTAGATCCCCGACGGGAAACGAGCAGTACGTC. Its protein is CSARSPTGNEQYV.